The rows below give T cell receptor beta chains drawn from one sample of a study of T cells in Graves' hyperthyroidism and ophthalmopathy. TCRdb re-called the multiplex PCR reads through MiXCR, storing one row per CDR3 protein. Among under 400,000 distinct CDR3 sequences listed, 15% to 17% were seen once. The sequenced material came from blood. The receptors come from a woman younger than 30 with Graves' hyperthyroidism that later progressed to Graves' ophthalmopathy. The CDR3 runs from the conserved cysteine through the conserved F or W. A D gene is named only where the DNA matches it firmly. Size tells how often a clone was seen (once, few, many) or the class of an expanded clone, and some rows leave it out.

clone size	V gene	J gene	D gene	CDR3 protein	CDR3 DNA
-	TRBV10-3	TRBJ1-1	-	CATLGGTEAFF	TGTGCCACTCTGGGGGGCACTGAAGCTTTCTTT
-	TRBV28	TRBJ2-1	-	CASSDVQGTYNEQFF	TGTGCCAGCAGTGACGTTCAGGGGACCTACAATGAGCAGTTCTTC
few	TRBV29-1	TRBJ2-1	TRBD1	CSVGDRGIDEQFF	TGCAGCGTGGGGGACAGGGGGATCGATGAGCAGTTCTTC
-	TRBV7-9	TRBJ2-1	-	CASSPGVGTEFNEQFF	TGTGCCAGCAGCCCGGGGGTGGGGACAGAATTTAATGAGCAGTTCTTC
-	TRBV9	TRBJ2-2	-	CASSGAGTGELFF	TGTGCCAGCAGCGGGGCTGGAACCGGGGAGCTGTTTTTT
many	TRBV7-9	TRBJ1-2	-	CASSLGRPYGYTF	TGTGCCAGCAGCTTAGGGAGACCCTATGGCTACACCTTC
many	TRBV7-2	TRBJ2-7	TRBD1	CASSSIHRDRGSYEQYF	TGTGCCAGCAGCTCCATCCACCGGGACAGGGGATCCTACGAGCAGTACTTC
-	TRBV4-1	TRBJ2-7	TRBD1	CASRFGTGDHEQYF	TGCGCCAGCAGATTCGGGACAGGGGACCACGAGCAGTACTTC
many	TRBV5-1	TRBJ2-7	TRBD2	CASSLSGAGGPKEQYF	TGCGCCAGCAGCTTGAGTGGAGCGGGAGGGCCTAAGGAGCAGTACTTC
many	TRBV29-1	TRBJ1-1	-	CSVVERRGLDTEAFF	TGCAGCGTTGTGGAACGGAGAGGGTTGGACACTGAAGCTTTCTTT
-	TRBV5-1	TRBJ2-1	-	CASSQGILYENEQFF	TGCGCCAGCAGCCAGGGTATCCTTTACGAAAATGAGCAGTTCTTC
many	TRBV28	TRBJ2-7	-	CASSFPLHIEGLGSYEQYF	TGTGCCAGCAGCTTTCCTCTTCATATCGAGGGATTGGGCTCCTACGAGCAGTACTTC
few	TRBV18	TRBJ2-1	TRBD2	CASSPAGLAGGLDEQFF	TGTGCCAGCTCACCCGCCGGACTAGCGGGAGGGCTGGATGAGCAGTTCTTC
few	TRBV20-1	TRBJ2-5	-	CSARTPQETQYF	TGCAGTGCTAGAACACCGCAAGAGACCCAGTACTTC
many	TRBV10-3	TRBJ2-5	-	CAASGGGTQYF	TGTGCCGCCTCAGGTGGGGGGACCCAGTACTTC
many	TRBV6-2/TRBV6-3	TRBJ2-7	TRBD2	CASSSRPGLDYAYEQYF	TGTGCCAGCAGTTCCCGTCCGGGACTAGATTACGCCTACGAGCAGTACTTC
-	TRBV7-2	TRBJ2-5	-	CASGSPGRQETQYF	TGTGCCAGCGGCTCCCCGGGACGGCAAGAGACCCAGTACTTC
-	TRBV7-9	TRBJ1-4	TRBD1	CASSLKGATTNEKLFF	TGTGCCAGCAGCTTGAAGGGGGCGACAACTAATGAAAAACTGTTTTTT
many	TRBV10-3	TRBJ1-5	TRBD1	CAISGGTGDQPQHF	TGTGCCATCAGTGGGGGGACAGGGGACCAGCCCCAGCATTTT
-	TRBV9	TRBJ2-1	TRBD2	CASSELPLAGVLNEQFF	TGTGCCAGCAGCGAACTACCACTAGCGGGAGTATTGAATGAGCAGTTCTTC
many	TRBV7-2	TRBJ2-1	-	CASSRRYEQFF	TGTGCCAGCAGCCGCCGCTATGAGCAGTTCTTC
few	TRBV18	TRBJ1-1	-	CASSLTNQKMPEPFF	TGTGCCAGCTCACTGACAAACCAGAAGATGCCTGAACCTTTCTTT
-	TRBV7-8	TRBJ1-1	-	CASSLAAGNTEAFF	TGTGCCAGCAGCTTAGCGGCCGGTAACACTGAAGCTTTCTTT
many	TRBV12-3/TRBV12-4	TRBJ1-5	-	CASSEGGAGNQPQHF	TGTGCCAGCAGCGAAGGGGGGGCGGGCAATCAGCCCCAGCATTTT
-	TRBV5-1	TRBJ1-4	TRBD1	CASSSRSGTANEKLFF	TGCGCCAGCAGCAGCAGGTCCGGGACAGCTAATGAAAAACTGTTTTTT
many	TRBV7-2	TRBJ2-1	-	CASSLAQGNEQFF	TGTGCCAGCAGCTTAGCCCAGGGTAATGAGCAGTTCTTC
-	TRBV29-1	TRBJ2-7	-	CSVEDPVGGGRSYEQYF	TGCAGCGTTGAAGATCCTGTCGGTGGGGGGAGGTCCTACGAGCAGTACTTC
few	TRBV5-1	TRBJ2-2	TRBD2	CASIAGSAGELFF	TGCGCCAGCATAGCGGGAAGCGCCGGGGAGCTGTTTTTT
few	TRBV28	TRBJ2-3	-	CASLGGLPSTDTQYF	TGTGCCAGCCTAGGTGGTCTACCAAGCACAGATACGCAGTATTTT
many	TRBV10-3	TRBJ2-7	TRBD1	CATLGPTGFEQYF	TGTGCCACCCTGGGTCCGACAGGGTTCGAGCAGTACTTC
many	TRBV20-1	TRBJ2-7	TRBD1	CSARGTGSPSEQYF	TGCAGTGCTAGAGGGACAGGGAGCCCCTCCGAGCAGTACTTC
few	TRBV19	TRBJ2-7	-	CASSSDTGPYEQYF	TGTGCCAGTAGTTCGGATACAGGGCCCTACGAGCAGTACTTC
few	TRBV6-1	TRBJ2-5	TRBD2	CASSEHRLAGAQETQYF	TGTGCCAGCAGTGAACACCGCCTAGCGGGAGCCCAAGAGACCCAGTACTTC
many	TRBV10-3	TRBJ2-7	TRBD2	CAISDGLAGPYEQYF	TGTGCCATCAGTGACGGACTAGCGGGACCCTACGAGCAGTACTTC
few	TRBV20-1	TRBJ2-2	TRBD1	CSARVVRDRAPTGELFF	TGCAGTGCTAGAGTCGTCCGGGACAGGGCCCCCACCGGGGAGCTGTTTTTT
few	TRBV10-3	TRBJ2-3	-	CAISRAITDTQYF	TGTGCCATCAGTCGGGCTATCACAGATACGCAGTATTTT
many	TRBV28	TRBJ2-7	TRBD1	CASSLLDRGREQYF	TGTGCCAGCAGTTTACTGGACAGGGGGCGGGAGCAGTACTTC
many	TRBV12-3/TRBV12-4	TRBJ1-1	-	CASRGARLNTEAFF	TGTGCCAGCAGAGGGGCCAGGTTGAACACTGAAGCTTTCTTT
many	TRBV6-1	TRBJ2-7	TRBD1	CASSSGQSSYEQYF	TGTGCCAGCAGTTCGGGACAGAGCTCCTACGAGCAGTACTTC
many	TRBV5-1	TRBJ2-7	TRBD1	CASSVTQGAGYEQYF	TGCGCCAGCAGCGTAACCCAGGGGGCTGGCTACGAGCAGTACTTC
-	TRBV9	TRBJ2-5	-	CASSVRQEQETQYF	TGTGCCAGCAGCGTAAGACAGGAACAAGAGACCCAGTACTTC
-	TRBV30	TRBJ2-1	TRBD2	CASGASGTDEQFF	TGTGCTTCCGGGGCTAGCGGGACGGATGAGCAGTTCTTC
many	TRBV15	TRBJ2-7	-	CATSRDRNYEQYF	TGTGCCACCAGCAGAGATCGTAACTACGAGCAGTACTTC
many	TRBV28	TRBJ2-3	TRBD2	CASSSLAGVSTDTQYF	TGTGCCAGCAGTTCCCTAGCGGGAGTTAGCACAGATACGCAGTATTTT
few	TRBV5-6	TRBJ2-5	-	CASSRGGPETQYF	TGTGCCAGCAGCAGAGGGGGGCCAGAGACCCAGTACTTC
many	TRBV28	TRBJ2-3	-	CASSLWRVTDTQYF	TGTGCCAGCAGTTTGTGGCGGGTCACAGATACGCAGTATTTT
-	TRBV24-1	TRBJ2-5	-	CATSDPSKPQETQYF	TGTGCCACCAGTGACCCCTCCAAGCCTCAAGAGACCCAGTACTTC
many	TRBV5-8	TRBJ1-2	TRBD1	CASSLDDRGLYGYTF	TGTGCCAGCAGCTTGGACGACAGGGGGCTCTATGGCTACACCTTC
many	TRBV4-2	TRBJ2-1	TRBD1	CASSPGTGGNEQFF	TGTGCCAGCAGCCCCGGGACAGGGGGTAATGAGCAGTTCTTC
few	TRBV15	TRBJ2-1	TRBD2	CASSDTSGRRDEQFF	TGTGCCTCCTCAGATACTAGCGGGAGACGCGATGAGCAGTTCTTC
-	TRBV5-6	TRBJ2-1	-	CASSFVSTGNEQFF	TGTGCCAGCAGCTTCGTCTCAACCGGGAATGAGCAGTTCTTC
few	TRBV24-1	TRBJ2-1	TRBD2	CATSDLGPGGEQFF	TGTGCCACCAGTGATCTAGGGCCCGGGGGGGAGCAGTTCTTC
-	TRBV14	TRBJ2-3	-	CASSQGQGRRLSTDTQYF	TGTGCCAGCAGCCAAGGCCAGGGTAGGCGTCTTAGCACAGATACGCAGTATTTT
many	TRBV27	TRBJ2-1	TRBD1	CASSLWTGTGKDNEQFF	TGTGCCAGCAGTTTATGGACCGGGACAGGGAAAGACAATGAGCAGTTCTTC